The 30 T cell receptor beta chains presented below share a single source sample, sequenced in a study of early T cells in non-severe SARS-CoV-2 infection. TCRdb recomputed calls from the 5' RACE reads with MiXCR, one row per CDR3 protein. The table lists tens of thousands of distinct CDR3 sequences, roughly 10% of them singletons. Sequencing was done on a sample of whole blood. All receptors derive from an adult who was a healthcare worker with PCR-confirmed SARS-CoV-2 infection or an uninfected control (not recorded which).

This chain joins TRBV27 and TRBJ1-5, with TRBD1 matching 7 bases. The J segment lost 7 bases and the V segment lost 0 bases, leaving 12 bases of the junction unmatched. The V gene's germline CDR1 is MNHEY and CDR2 SMNVEV (reference sequence). CDR3 length equals 17 residues. The CDR3 bases are TGTGCCAGCAGTTTATCCAACGACAGGGTACCTCGGCAGCCCCAGCATTTT. Translated: CASSLSNDRVPRQPQHF.

This clonotype occurred many times. The chain is built from TRBV11-3 and TRBJ2-3, with D possibly matching TRBD1 (6 bases). The germline V gene encodes CDR1 SGHNT and CDR2 YENEEA. The CDR3 is made up of 14 amino acids. Deletions cut 5 bases from V and 4 bases from J, with 13 bases between. Written as DNA, the CDR3 is TGTGCCAGCAGCCTCACAGGGTCCGCAGATACGCAGTATTTT. This sequence encodes CASSLTGSADTQYF.

This clonotype was detected only a few times. The gene calls are TRBV13 and TRBJ2-7; D is unresolved. V lost 8 bases, J lost 3 bases, and 11 bases lay in between. The CDR3 totals 12 residues. Germline-derived CDR1 and CDR2 are PRHDT and FYEKMQ (reference sequence). The CDR3, as DNA: TGTGCCAGCCGACTCTCTTACTACGAGCAGTACTTC. Translated: CASRLSYYEQYF.

The chain uses TRBV29-1 and TRBJ1-2; D not certain. The CDR3 consists of 11 residues. Deletions cut 0 bases from V and 6 bases from J, with 5 bases between. The V gene's germline CDR1 is SQVTM and CDR2 ANQGSEA. The CDR3 DNA reads as TGCAGCGTTGAAGATGCCGATGGCTACACCTTC. It codes for CSVEDADGYTF.

This clonotype was recorded a few times. The chain employs TRBV7-9 and TRBJ2-5; no definite D call. CDR1 SEHNR and CDR2 FQNEAQ come from the germline V gene (reference sequence). The CDR3 covers 14 residues. The germline V and J ends were trimmed by 0 bases and 5 bases, with 10 bases remaining between them. CDR3 DNA: TGTGCCAGCAGCTTAGCGTGGACGAGGGAGACCCAGTACTTC. It is translated as CASSLAWTRETQYF.

This clonotype appeared a few times. V usage is TRBV9 and J usage is TRBJ1-2; a possible D gene is TRBD1 (5 bases). The CDR3 runs to 13 residues. V lost 0 bases, J lost 3 bases, and 6 bases lay in between. Per germline, CDR1 SGDLS and CDR2 YYNGEE. CDR3 sequence: CASSVGGDYGYTF. The CDR3 DNA is TGTGCCAGCAGCGTAGGGGGGGACTATGGCTACACCTTC.

The CDR3 loop is CASSNLPSGPGTDTQYF. The DNA of the CDR3 is TGCGCCAGCAGCAACCTTCCGAGCGGGCCTGGCACAGATACGCAGTATTTT. This chain joins TRBV5-1 and TRBJ2-3; maybe TRBD2 (6 bases). V was pared by 4 bases and J by 1 base, with 19 bases between. The CDR3 runs 17 residues. The germline CDR1 and CDR2 sequences are SGHRS and YFSETQ.

This sequence joins TRBV5-4 and TRBJ2-7, with D maybe TRBD1 (5 bases). V shed 1 base and J shed 6 bases, with 20 bases lying between them. Germline lookup yields CDR1 SGHNT and CDR2 YYREEE (reference sequence). CDR3 size: 16 residues. The CDR3 DNA reads as TGTGCCAGCAGCTTGTTAGGTAGGGGCCGACTCAGCGAGCAGTACTTC. This translates into CASSLLGRGRLSEQYF.

This clonotype was seen a handful of times. This chain connects TRBV9 to TRBJ2-5, with 7 bases aligning to TRBD2. The germline V gene encodes CDR1 SGDLS and CDR2 YYNGEE. This CDR3 contains 15 residues. The trim removed 4 bases at V and 2 bases at J, leaving 8 bases unmatched. The CDR3 bases are TGTGCCAGCAGCTGGGGGGGACGCAGACAAGAGACCCAGTACTTC. Residues: CASSWGGRRQETQYF.

Ten or more counts support this clonotype. The CDR3 region is CASSFRETQYF. CDR3 coding DNA: TGTGCCAGCAGCTTTCGAGAGACCCAGTACTTC. The chain has TRBV6-5 and TRBJ2-5; D is ambiguous. CDR3 length equals 11 residues. Trimming cost V 6 bases and J 4 bases, with 6 bases left between them. Germline V lookup: CDR1 MNHEY, CDR2 SVGAGI.

V and J are TRBV19 and TRBJ2-2, with 12 bases aligning to TRBD2. The CDR3 totals 15 residues. The V and J ends lost 4 bases and 8 bases, in that order; junction bases with no gene match: 5. From germline, CDR1 is LNHDA and CDR2 SQIVND (reference sequence). The CDR3 coding sequence is TGTGCCAGTAGTACCCAGACTAGCGGGAGTGGGGAGCTGTTTTTT. Its protein product is CASSTQTSGSGELFF.

This clonotype was observed a handful of times. The J gene is TRBJ2-7, the V gene TRBV12-3 or TRBV12-4, with 7 bases aligning to TRBD2. The CDR3 is 12 residues long. J gave up 13 bases and V 2 bases, and 8 bases lay outside the gene matches. CDR3: CASSLSGRPDYF. The CDR3 DNA sequence: TGTGCCAGCAGTTTATCCGGGAGGCCAGACTACTTC.

V usage is TRBV27 and J usage is TRBJ2-1, with 14 bases fitting TRBD2. The CDR3 sequence is 18 residues long. V dropped 1 base and J dropped 7; count of bases not matched to a gene: 9. Germline lookup yields CDR1 MNHEY and CDR2 SMNVEV (reference sequence). CDR3 bases: TGTGCCAGCAGTTTATGGGGACTAGCGGGAGAGGGATTTAATGAGCAGTTCTTC. It codes for CASSLWGLAGEGFNEQFF.

There are many counts of this clonotype. The chain recombines TRBV12-3 or TRBV12-4 with TRBJ2-7; 7 nucleotides align to TRBD1. The CDR3 spans 15 residues. V lost 7 bases to trimming and J lost 5 bases; unmatched junction nucleotides: 14. The CDR3 DNA is TGTGCCAGCACCCCGGGAATTACAGGGGTGGACGAGCAGTACTTC. It translates to CASTPGITGVDEQYF.

This clonotype occurred many times. The chain combines TRBV24-1 with TRBJ2-1; D might be TRBD1 (6 bases). This CDR3 region has 12 residues. From germline, CDR1 is KGHDR and CDR2 SFDVKD. V was trimmed by 10 bases and J by 9 bases, leaving 15 bases between them. Here the CDR3 DNA reads TGTGCCACTCAACAGGGCCGGGGTGAGCAGTTCTTC. Amino acid sequence: CATQQGRGEQFF.

This clonotype was observed a handful of times. The rearrangement links TRBV4-3 to TRBJ1-5; D remains ambiguous. This CDR3 is 15 amino acids long. V was cut by 0 bases and J by 4 bases, with 10 bases left in between. The germline V gene encodes CDR1 LGHNA and CDR2 YSLEER. For the CDR3, the DNA is TGCGCCAGCAGCCAAGAGAATACGGGAAATCAGCCCCAGCATTTT. It encodes CASSQENTGNQPQHF.

J is TRBJ1-2 and V is TRBV5-5; D remains ambiguous. V dropped 1 base and J dropped 5 bases, with 12 bases sitting between them. CDR3 length: 14 amino acids. CDR1 is SGHKS and CDR2 is YYEKEE in the germline V gene (reference sequence). Written as DNA, the CDR3 is TGTGCCAGCAGCTTGACTACTGCGGATTATGGCTACACCTTC. Its protein product is CASSLTTADYGYTF. Full variable domain (missing parts from reference TRBV5-5 and TRBJ1-2): DAGVTQSPTHLIKTRGQQVTLRCSPISGHKSVSWYQQVLGQGPQFIFQYYEKEERGRGNFPDRFSARQFPNYSSELNVNALLLGDSALYLCASSLTTADYGYTFGSGTRLTVV.

This clonotype has ten or more counts. V is TRBV25-1 and J is TRBJ2-7, with D perhaps assigned TRBD1 or TRBD2 (5 bases each). Trimming pared 2 bases from V and 3 bases from J, leaving 14 bases between. The CDR3 sequence is 15 residues long. The germline V gene encodes CDR1 MGHDK and CDR2 SYGVNS. The CDR3, as DNA: TGTGCCAGCAGTGAAGGGAACAGAGGGGTCTACGAGCAGTACTTC. Amino acids: CASSEGNRGVYEQYF.

The chain combines TRBV6-1 with TRBJ1-2; no clear D. This CDR3 comprises 15 residues. Germline assignment: CDR1 MNHNS and CDR2 SASEGT. V lost 0 bases, J lost 4 bases, and 12 bases lay in between. The CDR3 is CASSEALRGTYGYTF. In DNA, the CDR3 is TGTGCCAGCAGTGAAGCGCTACGGGGAACCTATGGCTACACCTTC.

This clonotype was recorded many times. The chain carries TRBV18 and TRBJ2-7; D gene unclear. The CDR3 length is 14 residues. Germline V gene data show CDR1 as KGHSH and CDR2 as LQKENI. The V and J ends lost 3 bases and 5 bases respectively, with 14 bases between them. DNA for the CDR3: TGTGCCAGCTCACCGACTGGAAGTTCCCACGAGCAGTACTTC. This sequence encodes CASSPTGSSHEQYF.

A few counts support this clonotype. The genes are TRBV29-1 and TRBJ2-7; unclear D gene. CDR1 and CDR2 from the germline V gene are SQVTM and ANQGSEA. This CDR3 comprises 14 residues. Trimming left V 2 bases short and J 6 bases short, with 17 bases between. The CDR3 coding sequence is TGCAGCGTTGAAAATTTATCCATGGGCGGCGAGCAGTACTTC. It is translated as CSVENLSMGGEQYF.

The chain recombines TRBV3-1 with TRBJ1-5; no firm D call. CDR1 is LGHDT, CDR2 YNNKEL, per germline (reference sequence). CDR3 size: 15 residues. V was trimmed by 0 bases and J by 2 bases, leaving 8 bases between them. The CDR3 is CASSQEGGGNQPQHF. The CDR3 DNA reads as TGTGCCAGCAGCCAAGAGGGCGGGGGCAATCAGCCCCAGCATTTT.

J is TRBJ2-7 and V is TRBV2; D could derive from TRBD1 or TRBD2 (5 bases each). The CDR3 sequence is 14 residues long. V dropped 8 bases and J dropped 0 bases, with 14 bases sitting between them. Per germline, CDR1 SNHLY and CDR2 FYNNEI. The CDR3 is CASQPGRRSYEQYF. The CDR3 bases are TGTGCCAGCCAACCGGGACGGCGCTCCTACGAGCAGTACTTC.

V gene TRBV5-4 combines with J gene TRBJ2-1; D is ambiguous. Trimming shortened V by 5 bases and J by 7 bases, and 16 bases separated the two germline ends. Germline V CDR1 and CDR2: SGHNT, YYREEE (reference sequence). The CDR3 is made up of 14 amino acids. The CDR3: CASSSLLAENEQFF. The CDR3 DNA sequence: TGTGCCAGCAGTTCCTTGTTGGCCGAAAATGAGCAGTTCTTC.

This clonotype was counted between two and nine times. The chain uses TRBV28 and TRBJ2-1, with D possibly being TRBD1 (6 bases). Germline loops: CDR1 MDHEN, CDR2 SYDVKM. The V gene lost 6 bases and the J gene lost 6 bases, with 18 bases spanning the gap. The CDR3 spans 15 residues. The CDR3, as DNA: TGTGCCAGCAGCCCGGGACAAACGACCATCAATGAGCAGTTCTTC. Encoded protein: CASSPGQTTINEQFF.

The chain uses TRBV5-1 and TRBJ1-1; 7 nucleotides line up with TRBD1. Germline CDR1 reads SGHRS; CDR2 reads YFSETQ. This CDR3 is 15 amino acids long. The trim removed 4 bases at V and 0 bases at J, leaving 6 bases unmatched. This CDR3 is CASSPRGTVNTEAFF. The CDR3 DNA reads TGCGCCAGCAGCCCCAGGGGGACCGTGAACACTGAAGCTTTCTTT.

The V call is TRBV6-2 or TRBV6-3, the J call TRBJ2-7; D is uncertain. The CDR3 length is 13 residues. V was clipped by 4 bases and J by 4 bases, with 11 bases between them. Germline lookup yields CDR1 MNHEY and CDR2 SVGEGT. The CDR3 DNA reads as TGTGCCAGCAGTTTAGCCGGGCCGTACGAGCAGTACTTC. Translated, it gives CASSLAGPYEQYF.

This clonotype has at least ten counts. V gene TRBV7-6 combines with J gene TRBJ2-3; no firm D call. The CDR3 sequence is 13 residues long. V lost 5 bases and J 2 bases, leaving 8 bases between the germline ends. Per the germline V gene, CDR1 is SGHVS and CDR2 is FNYEAQ. Here the CDR3 reads CASSPRDTDTQYF. CDR3 bases: TGTGCCAGCAGCCCGAGAGACACAGATACGCAGTATTTT.

This clonotype was seen more than once but under ten times. The chain links TRBV18 to TRBJ2-6, with TRBD2 matching 12 bases. The CDR3 contains 18 residues. Germline V gives CDR1 KGHSH, CDR2 LQKENI. With 3 bases clipped from V and 0 bases from J, the junction kept 3 bases outside the gene matches. CDR3 DNA: TGTGCCAGCTCACCCCGACTAGCGGGAGTCTCTGGGGCCAACGTCCTGACTTTC. The encoded protein is CASSPRLAGVSGANVLTF.

This clonotype was detected only a few times. The chain has TRBV3-1 and TRBJ2-7, with D perhaps TRBD1 or TRBD2 (7 bases each). V lost 4 bases and J 3 bases, leaving 13 bases between the germline ends. Germline lookup yields CDR1 LGHDT and CDR2 YNNKEL (reference sequence). CDR3 length: 14 residues. The CDR3 here is CASSRGGQNYEQYF. Here the CDR3 DNA reads TGTGCCAGCAGCCGGGGGGGACAGAACTACGAGCAGTACTTC.